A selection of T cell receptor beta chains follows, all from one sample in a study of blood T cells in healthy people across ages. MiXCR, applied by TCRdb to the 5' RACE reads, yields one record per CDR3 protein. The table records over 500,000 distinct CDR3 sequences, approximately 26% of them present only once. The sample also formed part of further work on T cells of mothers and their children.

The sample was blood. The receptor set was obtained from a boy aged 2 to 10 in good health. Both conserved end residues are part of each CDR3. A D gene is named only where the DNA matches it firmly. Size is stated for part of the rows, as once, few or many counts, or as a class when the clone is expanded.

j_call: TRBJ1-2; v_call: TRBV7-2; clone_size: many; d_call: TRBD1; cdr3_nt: TGTGCCAGCAGCTTAAGGACAGGGCCTAACTATGGCTACACCTTC; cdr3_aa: CASSLRTGPNYGYTF
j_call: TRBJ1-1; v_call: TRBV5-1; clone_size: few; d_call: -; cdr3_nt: TGCGCCAGCAGCTTGGGGGACCGACAGCAGGACTTCTTT; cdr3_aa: CASSLGDRQQDFF
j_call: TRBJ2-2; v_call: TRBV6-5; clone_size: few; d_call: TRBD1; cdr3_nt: TGTGCCAGCAGTGGGGACAGGGTCGCCGGGGAGCTGTTTTTT; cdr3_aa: CASSGDRVAGELFF
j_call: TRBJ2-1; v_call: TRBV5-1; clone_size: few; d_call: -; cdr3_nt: TGCGCCAGCAGCTTGATCAATTCGGAGTACAATGAGCAGTTCTTC; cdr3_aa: CASSLINSEYNEQFF
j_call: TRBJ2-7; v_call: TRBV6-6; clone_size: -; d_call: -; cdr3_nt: TGTGCCAGCACCGAGAGGGACCACGAGCAGTACTTC; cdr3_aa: CASTERDHEQYF
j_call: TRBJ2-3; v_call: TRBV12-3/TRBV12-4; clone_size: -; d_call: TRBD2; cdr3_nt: TGTGCCAGCATCCCCAGCGGGGGGTTCACAGATACGCAGTATTTT; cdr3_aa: CASIPSGGFTDTQYF
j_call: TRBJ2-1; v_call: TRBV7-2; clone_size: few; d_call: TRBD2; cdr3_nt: TGTGCCAGCAGCTTAGTGCGTCTAGCGGGAGGGTTTTTGCAGTTCTTC; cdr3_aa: CASSLVRLAGGFLQFF
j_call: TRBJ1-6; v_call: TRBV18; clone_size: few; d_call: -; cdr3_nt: TGTGCCAGCTCACCGGACGGGGTTGGGAATTCACCCCTCCACTTT; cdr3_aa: CASSPDGVGNSPLHF
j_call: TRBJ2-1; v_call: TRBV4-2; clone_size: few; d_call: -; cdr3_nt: TGTGCCAGCAGCCAAGACGCCCCAGCGCGGATTAACAATGAGCAGTTCTTC; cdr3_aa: CASSQDAPARINNEQFF
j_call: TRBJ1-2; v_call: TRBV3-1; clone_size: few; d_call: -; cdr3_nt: TGTGCCAGCAGCCAAGGGCGTGGAGGCTACACCTTC; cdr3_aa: CASSQGRGGYTF
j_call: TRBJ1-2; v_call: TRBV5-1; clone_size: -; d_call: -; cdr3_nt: TGCGCCAGCAGCTTGGGAACAGGGTTTGGCTACACCTTC; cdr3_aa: CASSLGTGFGYTF
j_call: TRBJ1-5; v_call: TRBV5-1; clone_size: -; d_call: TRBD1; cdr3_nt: TGCGCCAGCAGCCGGACAGGGGGCCAGGATCAGCCCCAGCATTTT; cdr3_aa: CASSRTGGQDQPQHF
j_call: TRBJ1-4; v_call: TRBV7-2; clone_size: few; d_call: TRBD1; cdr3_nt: TGTGCCAGCAGCATGCTCGGACAGGGGAGTGAAAAACTGTTTTTT; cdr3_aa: CASSMLGQGSEKLFF
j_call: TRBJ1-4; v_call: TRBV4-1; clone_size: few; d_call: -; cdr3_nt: TGCGCCAGCAGCCAAGATCAGGGATCAACTAATGAAAAACTGTTTTTT; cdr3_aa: CASSQDQGSTNEKLFF
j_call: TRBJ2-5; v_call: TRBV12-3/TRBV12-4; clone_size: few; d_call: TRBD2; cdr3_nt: TGTGCCGCCCTCCCTCGGGGAGGGATAGAGGGGTTCTTC; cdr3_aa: CAALPRGGIEGFF
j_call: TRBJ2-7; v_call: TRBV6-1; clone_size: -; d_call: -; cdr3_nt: TGTGCCAGCAGTGTCGAAGGCTCCCTTACCGAGCAGTACTTC; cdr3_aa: CASSVEGSLTEQYF
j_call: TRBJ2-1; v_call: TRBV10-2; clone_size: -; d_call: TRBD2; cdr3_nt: TGCGCCAGCAGTGGGACTAGCGATCGCAATGAGCAGTTCTTC; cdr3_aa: CASSGTSDRNEQFF
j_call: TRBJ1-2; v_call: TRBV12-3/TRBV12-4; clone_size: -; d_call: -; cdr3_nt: TGTGCCAGCAGTTTTTGGGAGCACTATGGCTACACCTTC; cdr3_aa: CASSFWEHYGYTF
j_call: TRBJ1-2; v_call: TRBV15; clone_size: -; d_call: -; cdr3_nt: TGTGCCACCAGCAGAGATAAGAAAGGGGGGCGCGTCTATGGCTACACCTTC; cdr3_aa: CATSRDKKGGRVYGYTF
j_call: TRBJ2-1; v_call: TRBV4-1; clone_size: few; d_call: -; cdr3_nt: TGCGCCAGCAGCCAGGGGGATGGAGGCTCGTACAATGAGCAGTTCTTC; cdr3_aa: CASSQGDGGSYNEQFF
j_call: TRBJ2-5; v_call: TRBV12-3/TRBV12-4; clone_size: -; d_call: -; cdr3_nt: TGTGCCAGCAGTTTCCTAATGGGGGCAGGCCAAGAGACCCAGTACTTC; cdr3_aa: CASSFLMGAGQETQYF
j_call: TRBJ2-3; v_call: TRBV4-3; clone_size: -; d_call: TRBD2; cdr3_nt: TGCGCCAGCAGCCCAGCGGGACTAGCGATCACAGATACGCAGTATTTT; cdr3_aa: CASSPAGLAITDTQYF
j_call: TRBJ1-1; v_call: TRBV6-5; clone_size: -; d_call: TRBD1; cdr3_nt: TGTGCCAGCAGTTCACAGACAGGGGGCACTGAAGCTTTCTTT; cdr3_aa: CASSSQTGGTEAFF
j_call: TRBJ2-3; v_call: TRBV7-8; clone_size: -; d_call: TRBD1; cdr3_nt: TGTGCCAGCAGCTTGGGCAGGGGGATTCAGGCAGATACGCAGTATTTT; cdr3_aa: CASSLGRGIQADTQYF
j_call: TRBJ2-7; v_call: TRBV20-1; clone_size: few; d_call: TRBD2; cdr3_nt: TGCAGTGCTAGGCCCTGGAGGGCGGGAGCTTTCGAGCAGTACTTC; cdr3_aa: CSARPWRAGAFEQYF
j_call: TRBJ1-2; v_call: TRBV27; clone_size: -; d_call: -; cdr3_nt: TGTGCCAGCAGTTGGGGGGGCAGGGGCTATGGCTACACCTTC; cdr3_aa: CASSWGGRGYGYTF
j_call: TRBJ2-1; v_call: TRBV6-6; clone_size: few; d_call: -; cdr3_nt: TGTGCCAGCAGTTACAACCCCAATGAGCAGTTCTTC; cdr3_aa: CASSYNPNEQFF
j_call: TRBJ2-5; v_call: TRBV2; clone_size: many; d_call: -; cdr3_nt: TGTGCCAGCAGTGGGACAGCCCAAGAGACCCAGTACTTC; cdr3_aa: CASSGTAQETQYF
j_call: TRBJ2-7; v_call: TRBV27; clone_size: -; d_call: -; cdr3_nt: TGTGCCAGCAGTCCACAGGGACGCGAGCAGTACTTC; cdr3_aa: CASSPQGREQYF